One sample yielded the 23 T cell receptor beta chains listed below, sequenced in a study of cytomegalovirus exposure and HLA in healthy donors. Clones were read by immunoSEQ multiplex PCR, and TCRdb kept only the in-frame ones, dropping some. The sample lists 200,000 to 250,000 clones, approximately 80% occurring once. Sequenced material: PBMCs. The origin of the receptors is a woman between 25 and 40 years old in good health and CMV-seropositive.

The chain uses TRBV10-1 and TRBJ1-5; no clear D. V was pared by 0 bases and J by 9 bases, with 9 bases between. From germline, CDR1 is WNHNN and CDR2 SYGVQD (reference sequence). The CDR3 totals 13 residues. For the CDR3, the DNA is TGCGCCAGCAGTGAGTCGGGAGGGCTGCCCCAGCATTTT. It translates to CASSESGGLPQHF.

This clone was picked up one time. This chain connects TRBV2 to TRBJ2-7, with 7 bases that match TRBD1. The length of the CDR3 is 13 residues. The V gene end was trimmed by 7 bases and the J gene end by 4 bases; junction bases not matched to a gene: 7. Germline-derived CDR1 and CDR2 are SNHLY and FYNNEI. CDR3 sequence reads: CASKRDRDYEQYF. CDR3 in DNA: TGTGCCAGCAAGAGGGACAGAGATTACGAGCAGTACTTC.

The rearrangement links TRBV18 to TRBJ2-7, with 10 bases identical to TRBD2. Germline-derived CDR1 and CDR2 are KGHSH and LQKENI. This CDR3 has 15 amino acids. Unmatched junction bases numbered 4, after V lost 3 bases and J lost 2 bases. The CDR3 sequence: CASSPPSGSAYEQYF. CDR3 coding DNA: TGTGCCAGCTCACCCCCTAGCGGGAGCGCCTACGAGCAGTACTTC.

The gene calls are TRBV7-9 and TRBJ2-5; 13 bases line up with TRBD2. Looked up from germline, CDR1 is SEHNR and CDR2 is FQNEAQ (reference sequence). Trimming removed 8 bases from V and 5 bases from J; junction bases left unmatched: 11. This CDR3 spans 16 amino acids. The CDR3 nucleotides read TGTGCCAGCCCCAGCGAGGGACTAGCGGGACTGGAGACCCAGTACTTC. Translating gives CASPSEGLAGLETQYF. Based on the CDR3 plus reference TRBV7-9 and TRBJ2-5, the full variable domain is DTGVSQNPRHKITKRGQNVTFRCDPISEHNRLYWYRQTLGQGPEFLTYFQNEAQLEKSRLLSDRFSAERPKGSFSTLEIQRTEQGDSAMYLCASPSEGLAGLETQYFGPGTRLLVL.

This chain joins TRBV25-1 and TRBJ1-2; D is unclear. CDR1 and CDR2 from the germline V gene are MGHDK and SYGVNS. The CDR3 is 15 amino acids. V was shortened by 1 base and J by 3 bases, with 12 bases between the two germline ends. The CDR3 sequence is CASSEFGQPDYGYTF. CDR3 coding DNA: TGTGCCAGCAGTGAATTCGGGCAGCCTGACTATGGCTACACCTTC.

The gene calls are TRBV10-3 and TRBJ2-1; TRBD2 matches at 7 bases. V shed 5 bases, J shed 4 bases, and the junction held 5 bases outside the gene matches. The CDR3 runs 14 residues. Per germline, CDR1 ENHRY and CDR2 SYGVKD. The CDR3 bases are TGTGCCATCAGTAAGCGGGGCCTTTACAATGAGCAGTTCTTC. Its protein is CAISKRGLYNEQFF.

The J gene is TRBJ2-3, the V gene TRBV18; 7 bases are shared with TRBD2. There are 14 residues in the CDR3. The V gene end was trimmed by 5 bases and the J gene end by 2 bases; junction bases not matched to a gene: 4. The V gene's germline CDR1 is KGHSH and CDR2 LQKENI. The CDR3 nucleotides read TGTGCCAGCTCATTTAGGGACTACACAGATACGCAGTATTTT. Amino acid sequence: CASSFRDYTDTQYF.

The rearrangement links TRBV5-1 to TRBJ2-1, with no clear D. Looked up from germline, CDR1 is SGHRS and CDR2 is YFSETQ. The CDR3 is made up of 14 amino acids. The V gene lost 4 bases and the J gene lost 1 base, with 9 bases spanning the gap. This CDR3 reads CASSPYYSYNEQFF. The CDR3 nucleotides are TGCGCCAGCAGCCCGTACTATTCCTACAATGAGCAGTTCTTC.

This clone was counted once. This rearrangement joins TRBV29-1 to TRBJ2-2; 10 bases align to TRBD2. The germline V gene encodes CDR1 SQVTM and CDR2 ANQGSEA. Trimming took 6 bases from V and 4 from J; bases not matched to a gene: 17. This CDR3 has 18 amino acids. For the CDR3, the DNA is TGCAGCGTAAAGACCCGGGGCCCTAGCGGGAGTGGCACCGGGGAGCTGTTTTTT. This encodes CSVKTRGPSGSGTGELFF.

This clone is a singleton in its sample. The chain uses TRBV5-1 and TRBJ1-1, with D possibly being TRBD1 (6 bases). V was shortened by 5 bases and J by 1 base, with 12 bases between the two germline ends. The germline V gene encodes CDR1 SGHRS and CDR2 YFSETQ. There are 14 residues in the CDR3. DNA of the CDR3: TGCGCCAGCAGTCGCGGACAGCGGAACACTGAAGCTTTCTTT. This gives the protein CASSRGQRNTEAFF. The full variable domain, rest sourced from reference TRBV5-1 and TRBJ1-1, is KAGVTQTPRYLIKTRGQQVTLSCSPISGHRSVSWYQQTPGQGLQFLFEYFSETQRNKGNFPGRFSGRQFSNSRSEMNVSTLELGDSALYLCASSRGQRNTEAFFGQGTRLTVV.

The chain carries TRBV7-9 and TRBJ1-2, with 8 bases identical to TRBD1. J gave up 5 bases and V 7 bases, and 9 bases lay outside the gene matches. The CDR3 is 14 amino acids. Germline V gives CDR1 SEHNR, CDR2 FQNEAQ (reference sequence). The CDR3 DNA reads TGTGCCAGCACCCTAGACAGGGGAGAGTATGGCTACACCTTC. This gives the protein CASTLDRGEYGYTF.

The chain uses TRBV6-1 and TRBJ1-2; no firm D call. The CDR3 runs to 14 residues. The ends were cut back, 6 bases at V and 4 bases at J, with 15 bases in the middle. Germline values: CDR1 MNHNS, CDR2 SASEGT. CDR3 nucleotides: TGTGCCAGCAGCCAAATGATGGATTCCTATGGCTACACCTTC. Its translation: CASSQMMDSYGYTF.

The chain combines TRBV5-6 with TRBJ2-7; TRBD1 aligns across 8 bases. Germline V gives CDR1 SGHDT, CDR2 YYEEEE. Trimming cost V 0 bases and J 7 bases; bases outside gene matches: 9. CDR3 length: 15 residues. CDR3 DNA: TGTGCCAGCAGCTTGGGGACAGGGCCTGGGAAGGAGCAGTACTTC. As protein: CASSLGTGPGKEQYF.

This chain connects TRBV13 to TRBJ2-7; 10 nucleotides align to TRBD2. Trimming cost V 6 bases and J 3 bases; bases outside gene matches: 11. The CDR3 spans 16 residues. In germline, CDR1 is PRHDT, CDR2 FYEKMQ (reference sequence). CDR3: CASSRQGLATVYEQYF. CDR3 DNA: TGTGCCAGCAGTCGTCAGGGACTAGCGACCGTCTACGAGCAGTACTTC. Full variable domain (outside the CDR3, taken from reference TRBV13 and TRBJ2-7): AAGVIQSPRHLIKEKRETATLKCYPIPRHDTVYWYQQGPGQDPQFLISFYEKMQSDKGSIPDRFSAQQFSDYHSELNMSSLELGDSALYFCASSRQGLATVYEQYFGPGTRLTVT.

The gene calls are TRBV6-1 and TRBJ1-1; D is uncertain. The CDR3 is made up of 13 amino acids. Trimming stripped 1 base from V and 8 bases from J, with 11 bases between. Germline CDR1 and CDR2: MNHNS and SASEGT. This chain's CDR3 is CASSEVVTLEAFF. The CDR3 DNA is TGTGCCAGCAGTGAAGTGGTAACCCTCGAAGCTTTCTTT.

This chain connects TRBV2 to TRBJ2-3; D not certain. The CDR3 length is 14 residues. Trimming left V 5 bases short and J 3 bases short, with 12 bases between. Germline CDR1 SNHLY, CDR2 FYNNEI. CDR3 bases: TGTGCCAGCAGTATAGGTAGTTGGACAGATACGCAGTATTTT. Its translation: CASSIGSWTDTQYF.

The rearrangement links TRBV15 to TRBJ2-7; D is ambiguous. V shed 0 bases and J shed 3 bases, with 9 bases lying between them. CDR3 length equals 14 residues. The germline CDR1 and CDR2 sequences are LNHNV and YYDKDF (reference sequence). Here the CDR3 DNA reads TGTGCCACCAGCAGAGAGGTCCTAAACTACGAGCAGTACTTC. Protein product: CATSREVLNYEQYF.

CDR3 sequence: CASSETKRDSYEQYF. The CDR3 nucleotides are TGTGCCAGCAGCGAGACCAAGCGGGATTCCTACGAGCAGTACTTC. The genes are TRBV9 and TRBJ2-7; the match to TRBD2 covers 7 bases. This CDR3 is built from 15 residues. CDR1 is SGDLS, CDR2 YYNGEE, per germline. The trim removed 3 bases at V and 1 base at J, leaving 7 bases unmatched. The variable domain in full, completed from reference TRBV9 and TRBJ2-7, reads DSGVTQTPKHLITATGQRVTLRCSPRSGDLSVYWYQQSLDQGLQFLIQYYNGEERAKGNILERFSAQQFPDLHSELNLSSLELGDSALYFCASSETKRDSYEQYFGPGTRLTVT.

DNA for the CDR3: TGTGCCTGGCGACGGGACAGGGGTTACGAGCAGTACTTC. Translation gives CAWRRDRGYEQYF. V gene TRBV30 combines with J gene TRBJ2-7, with 10 bases aligning to TRBD1. V shed 5 bases, J shed 4 bases, and the junction held 5 bases outside the gene matches. CDR3 length: 13 residues. Germline V CDR1 and CDR2: GTSNPN, SVGIG (reference sequence). The full variable domain, in which reference TRBV30 and TRBJ2-7 provide the parts outside the CDR3, is SQTIHQWPATLVQPVGSPLSLECTVEGTSNPNLYWYRQAAGRGLQLLFYSVGIGQISSEVPQNLSASRPQDRQFILSSKKLLLSDSGFYLCAWRRDRGYEQYFGPGTRLTVT.

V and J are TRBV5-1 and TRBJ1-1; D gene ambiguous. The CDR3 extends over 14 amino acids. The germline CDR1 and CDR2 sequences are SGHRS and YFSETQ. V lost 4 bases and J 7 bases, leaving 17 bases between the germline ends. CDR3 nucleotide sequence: TGCGCCAGCAGCGGTTCAGGAACGGGGATTGAAGCTTTCTTT. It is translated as CASSGSGTGIEAFF.

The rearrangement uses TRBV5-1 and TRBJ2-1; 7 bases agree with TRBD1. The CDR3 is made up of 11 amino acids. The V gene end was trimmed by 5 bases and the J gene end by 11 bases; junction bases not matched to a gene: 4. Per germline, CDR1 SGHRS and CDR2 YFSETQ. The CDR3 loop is CASSRGPQQFF. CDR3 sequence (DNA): TGCGCCAGCAGTAGGGGGCCTCAGCAGTTCTTC.

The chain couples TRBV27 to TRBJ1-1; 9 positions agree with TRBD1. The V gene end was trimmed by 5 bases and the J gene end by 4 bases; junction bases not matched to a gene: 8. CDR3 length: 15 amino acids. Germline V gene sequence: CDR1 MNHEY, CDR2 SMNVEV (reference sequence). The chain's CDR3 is CASSIYRGRGTEAFF. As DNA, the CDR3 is TGTGCCAGCAGTATCTACAGGGGGCGGGGCACTGAAGCTTTCTTT.

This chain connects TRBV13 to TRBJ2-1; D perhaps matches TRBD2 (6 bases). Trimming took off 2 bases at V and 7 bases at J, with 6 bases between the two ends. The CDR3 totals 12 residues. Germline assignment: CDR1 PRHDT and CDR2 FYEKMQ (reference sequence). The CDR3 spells CASSLLANEQFF. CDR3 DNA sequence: TGTGCCAGCAGCTTACTAGCGAATGAGCAGTTCTTC.